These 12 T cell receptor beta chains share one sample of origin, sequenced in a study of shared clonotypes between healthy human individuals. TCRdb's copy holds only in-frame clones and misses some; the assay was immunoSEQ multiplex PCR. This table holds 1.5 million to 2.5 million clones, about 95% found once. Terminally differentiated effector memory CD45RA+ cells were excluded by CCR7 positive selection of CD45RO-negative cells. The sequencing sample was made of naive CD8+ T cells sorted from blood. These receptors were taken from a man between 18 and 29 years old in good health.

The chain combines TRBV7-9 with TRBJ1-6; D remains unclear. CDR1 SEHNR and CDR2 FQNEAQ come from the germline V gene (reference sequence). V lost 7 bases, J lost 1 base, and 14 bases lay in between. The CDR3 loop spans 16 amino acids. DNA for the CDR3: TGTGCCAGCACCTCGGACGGGGATTCCTATAATTCACCCCTCCACTTT. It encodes CASTSDGDSYNSPLHF.

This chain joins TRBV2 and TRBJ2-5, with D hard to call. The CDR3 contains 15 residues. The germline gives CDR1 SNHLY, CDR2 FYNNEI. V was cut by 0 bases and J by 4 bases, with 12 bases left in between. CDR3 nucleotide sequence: TGTGCCAGCAGTGAAGCGGGGAACACTGGAGAGACCCAGTACTTC. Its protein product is CASSEAGNTGETQYF. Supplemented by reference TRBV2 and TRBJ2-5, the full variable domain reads EPEVTQTPSHQVTQMGQEVILRCVPISNHLYFYWYRQILGQKVEFLVSFYNNEISEKSEIFDDQFSVERPDGSNFTLKIRSTKLEDSAMYFCASSEAGNTGETQYFGPGTRLLVL.

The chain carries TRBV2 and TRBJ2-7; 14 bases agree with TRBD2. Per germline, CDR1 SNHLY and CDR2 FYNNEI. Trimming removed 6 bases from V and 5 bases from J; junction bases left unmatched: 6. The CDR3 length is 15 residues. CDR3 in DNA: TGTGCCAGCAGGGGGACTAGCGGGAGACCGCACGAGCAGTACTTC. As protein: CASRGTSGRPHEQYF.

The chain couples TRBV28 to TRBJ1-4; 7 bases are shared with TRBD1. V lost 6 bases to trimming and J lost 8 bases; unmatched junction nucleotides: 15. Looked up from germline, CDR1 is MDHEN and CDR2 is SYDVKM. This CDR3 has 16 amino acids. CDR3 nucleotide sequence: TGTGCCAGCAGCTGGCCTCAGGGGGTGTCGGACGAAAAACTGTTTTTT. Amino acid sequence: CASSWPQGVSDEKLFF. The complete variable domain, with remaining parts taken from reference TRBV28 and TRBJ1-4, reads DVKVTQSSRYLVKRTGEKVFLECVQDMDHENMFWYRQDPGLGLRLIYFSYDVKMKEKGDIPEGYSVSREKKERFSLILESASTNQTSMYLCASSWPQGVSDEKLFFGSGTQLSVL.

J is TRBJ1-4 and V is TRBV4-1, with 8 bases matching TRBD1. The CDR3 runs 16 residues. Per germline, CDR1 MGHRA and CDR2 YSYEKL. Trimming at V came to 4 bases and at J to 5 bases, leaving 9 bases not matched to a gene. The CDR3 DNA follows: TGCGCCAGCAGCCCGTCCCCGGGACAGGTGAATGAAAAACTGTTTTTT. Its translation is CASSPSPGQVNEKLFF.

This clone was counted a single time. The CDR3 DNA is TGTGCCAGCAGCTTAGGTTTACTAACTAGCGGGAGTAAAGAGACCCAGTACTTC. Its protein product is CASSLGLLTSGSKETQYF. This chain connects TRBV7-8 to TRBJ2-5, with 11 nucleotides matching TRBD2. The CDR3 has 18 residues. Losses at the gene ends were 1 base for V and 3 bases for J; bases not matched to a gene: 10. Germline values: CDR1 SGHVS, CDR2 FQNEAQ.

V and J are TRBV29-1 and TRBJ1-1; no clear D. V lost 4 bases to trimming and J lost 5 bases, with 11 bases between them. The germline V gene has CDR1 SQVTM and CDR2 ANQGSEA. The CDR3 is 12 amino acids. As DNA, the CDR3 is TGCAGCGTTGTGTCCCCCTCGACTGAAGCTTTCTTT. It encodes CSVVSPSTEAFF.

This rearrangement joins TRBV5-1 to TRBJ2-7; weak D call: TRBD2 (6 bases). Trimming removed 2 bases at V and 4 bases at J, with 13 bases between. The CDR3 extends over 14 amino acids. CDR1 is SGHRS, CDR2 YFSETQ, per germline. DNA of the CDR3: TGCGCCAGCAGCTTCGGGGGATGGGGATACGAGCAGTACTTC. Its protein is CASSFGGWGYEQYF.

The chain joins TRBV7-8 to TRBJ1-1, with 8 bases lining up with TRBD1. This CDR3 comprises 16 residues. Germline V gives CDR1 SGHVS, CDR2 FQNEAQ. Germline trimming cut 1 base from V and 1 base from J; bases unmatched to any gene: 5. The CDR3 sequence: CASSLGTGGGNTEAFF. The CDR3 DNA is TGTGCCAGCAGCTTAGGTACAGGGGGTGGGAACACTGAAGCTTTCTTT.

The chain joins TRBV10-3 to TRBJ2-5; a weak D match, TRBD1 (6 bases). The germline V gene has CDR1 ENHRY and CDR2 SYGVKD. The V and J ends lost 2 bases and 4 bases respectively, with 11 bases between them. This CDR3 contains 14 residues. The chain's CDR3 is CAISETGIGETQYF. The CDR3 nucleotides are TGTGCCATCAGTGAGACAGGGATAGGAGAGACCCAGTACTTC.

CDR3: CASSFTTGGWTGELFF. DNA of the CDR3: TGTGCCAGCAGCTTTACGACAGGGGGCTGGACCGGGGAGCTGTTTTTT. The J gene is TRBJ2-2, the V gene TRBV7-8, with 10 bases aligning to TRBD1. Germline assignment: CDR1 SGHVS and CDR2 FQNEAQ. CDR3 length: 16 amino acids. The V and J ends lost 3 bases and 5 bases, in that order; junction bases with no gene match: 6.

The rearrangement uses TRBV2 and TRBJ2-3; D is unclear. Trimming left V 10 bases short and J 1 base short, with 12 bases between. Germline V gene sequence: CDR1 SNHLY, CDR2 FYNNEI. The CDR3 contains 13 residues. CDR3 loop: CANGLIRTDTQYF. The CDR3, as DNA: TGTGCCAACGGCTTAATACGCACAGATACGCAGTATTTT.